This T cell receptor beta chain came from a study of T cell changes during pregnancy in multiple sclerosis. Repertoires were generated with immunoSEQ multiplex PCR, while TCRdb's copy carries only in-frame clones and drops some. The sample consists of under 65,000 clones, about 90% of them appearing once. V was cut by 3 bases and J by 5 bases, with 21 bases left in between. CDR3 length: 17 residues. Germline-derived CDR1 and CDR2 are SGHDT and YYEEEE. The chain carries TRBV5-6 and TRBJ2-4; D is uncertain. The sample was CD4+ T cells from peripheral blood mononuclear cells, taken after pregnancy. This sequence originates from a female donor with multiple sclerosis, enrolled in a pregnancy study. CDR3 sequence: CASSSNLSPQSENIQYF. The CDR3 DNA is TGTGCCAGCAGCTCCAACCTAAGTCCCCAATCGGAAAACATTCAGTACTTC.